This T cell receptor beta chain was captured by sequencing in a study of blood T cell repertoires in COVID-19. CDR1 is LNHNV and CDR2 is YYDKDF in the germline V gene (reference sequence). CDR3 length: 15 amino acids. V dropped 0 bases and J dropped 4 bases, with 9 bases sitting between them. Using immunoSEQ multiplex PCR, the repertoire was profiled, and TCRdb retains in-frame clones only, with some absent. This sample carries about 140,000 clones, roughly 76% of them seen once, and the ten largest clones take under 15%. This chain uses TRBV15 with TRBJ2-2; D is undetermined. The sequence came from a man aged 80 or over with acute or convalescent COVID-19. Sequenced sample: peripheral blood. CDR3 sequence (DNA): TGTGCCACCAGCAGAGAGCGCTACGGCACCGGGGAGCTGTTTTTT. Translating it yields CATSRERYGTGELFF. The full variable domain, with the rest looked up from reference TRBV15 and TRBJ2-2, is DAMVIQNPRYQVTQFGKPVTLSCSQTLNHNVMYWYQQKSSQAPKLLFHYYDKDFNNEADTPDNFQSRRPNTSFCFLDIRSPGLGDTAMYLCATSRERYGTGELFFGEGSRLTVL.